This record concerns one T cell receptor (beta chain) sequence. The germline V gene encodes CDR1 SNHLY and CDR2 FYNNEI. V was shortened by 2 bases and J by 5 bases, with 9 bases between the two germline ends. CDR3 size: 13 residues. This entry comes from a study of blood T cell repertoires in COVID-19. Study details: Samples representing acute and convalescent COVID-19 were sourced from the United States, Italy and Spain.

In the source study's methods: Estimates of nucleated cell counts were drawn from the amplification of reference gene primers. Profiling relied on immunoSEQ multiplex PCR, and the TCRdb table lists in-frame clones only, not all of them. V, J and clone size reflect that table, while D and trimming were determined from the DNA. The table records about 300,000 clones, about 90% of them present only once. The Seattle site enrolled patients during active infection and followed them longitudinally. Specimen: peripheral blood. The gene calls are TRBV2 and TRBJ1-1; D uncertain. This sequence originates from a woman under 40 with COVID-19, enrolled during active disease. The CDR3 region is CASSETTVTEAFF. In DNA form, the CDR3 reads TGTGCCAGCAGTGAAACCACAGTTACTGAAGCTTTCTTT.